This T cell receptor (beta chain) appears in the sequencing data of a study of blood T cell repertoires in COVID-19. Background on the study: The United States, Italy and Spain were the sources of the acute and convalescent COVID-19 samples. From T cells, B-cell-depleted T cells, or PBMCs came the material, which was cDNA or gDNA.

This table comes from immunoSEQ multiplex PCR, and its TCRdb copy is limited to in-frame clones, with some not included. The repertoire consists of 100,000 to 150,000 clones, with more than 75% occurring once and the leading ten covering about 1.6%. The V gene lost 4 bases and the J gene lost 7 bases, with 14 bases spanning the gap. This CDR3 contains 14 residues. Germline lookup yields CDR1 SGDLS and CDR2 YYNGEE. This clone was recorded only once. Sequenced: peripheral blood. J is TRBJ1-4 and V is TRBV9; D may be TRBD1 (6 bases). This receptor was taken from a human donor in a cohort sampled during active COVID-19. In DNA, the CDR3 is TGTGCCAGCAGCCCCGGGACACGAGGTGAAAAACTGTTTTTT. Amino acid sequence: CASSPGTRGEKLFF.